Sequencing of this T cell receptor (beta chain) was carried out in a study of T cells in Graves' hyperthyroidism and ophthalmopathy. This clonotype was found a few times. This CDR3 spans 14 amino acids. Germline trimming cut 3 bases from V and 6 bases from J; bases unmatched to any gene: 4. From germline, CDR1 is MGHDK and CDR2 SYGVNS. TCR beta CDR3 regions were amplified from RNA transcripts. First-round RT-PCR of the TCR CDR3 relied on the HTBI primer set. TCRdb re-derived calls from the multiplex PCR reads in MiXCR, one entry per CDR3 protein. Of 150,000 or so distinct CDR3 sequences in the sample, 22% are singletons; the top ten hold 67%. It was less than 13 ml of fresh peripheral blood that supplied the PBMCs.

V is TRBV25-1 and J is TRBJ1-2, with 10 bases aligning to TRBD1. Sample: blood. The receptor comes from a woman in her 50s with Graves' hyperthyroidism that later progressed to Graves' ophthalmopathy. Written as DNA, the CDR3 is TGTGCCAGCAGTGAGCCGGGACAGGGGCATGGCTACACCTTC. As protein: CASSEPGQGHGYTF.